The T cell receptor beta chain described here comes from a study of T-cell memory formation after mild COVID-19. Study-level background: Each donor largely had its own TCR clusters. Whole-study results and caveats: Within pre-infection memory, some responding clones were found, suggesting cross-reactive memory joined.

With 10 bases clipped from V and 3 bases from J, the junction kept 12 bases outside the gene matches. This CDR3 region has 16 residues. Germline lookup yields CDR1 SEHNR and CDR2 FQNEAQ (reference sequence). Concerning this clonotype: Its antigen is as yet unknown.

MiXCR, run by TCRdb on the 5' RACE reads, gives a single entry per CDR3 protein. The sample has some 270,000 distinct CDR3 sequences; approximately 15% are singletons. This TCR was recovered from an adult woman who had mild COVID-19 (a few samples of this study predate the infection). Cell type and time point are not known. This chain links TRBV7-9 with TRBJ1-1; 12 bases fit TRBD1. Material: PBMCs or a T cell subset sorted from them (not recorded which). This CDR3 is CAIRAGTGGADTEAFF. CDR3 in DNA: TGTGCCATCAGAGCCGGGACAGGGGGCGCAGACACTGAAGCTTTCTTT.